Following are 31 T cell receptor beta chains from one sample sequenced in a study of T cells in Graves' hyperthyroidism and ophthalmopathy. Researchers amplified the TCR beta CDR3 regions from RNA transcripts. RT-PCR in the first round (using the HTBI primer set) targeted the TCR CDR3. TCRdb reprocessed the multiplex PCR reads via MiXCR and lists one record per CDR3 protein. Altogether some 650,000 distinct CDR3 sequences are present, roughly 15% being singletons, with the ten largest covering about 3.5%. Sequenced input: blood. These receptors came from a woman between 40 and 50 years old with Graves' ophthalmopathy.

This clonotype was found many times. The gene calls are TRBV2 and TRBJ2-3, with a weak D call TRBD2 (5 bases). The CDR3 covers 14 residues. V lost 3 bases and J lost 0, with 7 bases in between. Germline V gene sequence: CDR1 SNHLY, CDR2 FYNNEI. CDR3 nucleotide sequence: TGTGCCAGCAGTGACTGGACTAGCACAGATACGCAGTATTTT. Translating it yields CASSDWTSTDTQYF.

This clonotype was detected ten times or more. The chain combines TRBV2 with TRBJ1-3; a possible D gene is TRBD1 (5 bases). Trimming removed 4 bases at V and 0 bases at J, with 13 bases between. Germline V CDR1 and CDR2: SNHLY, FYNNEI. The CDR3 consists of 16 residues. The CDR3: CASSGNPGSSGNTIYF. CDR3 coding DNA: TGTGCCAGCAGTGGTAACCCAGGGAGCTCTGGAAACACCATATATTTT.

This clonotype has a handful of counts. The rearrangement joins TRBV11-2 to TRBJ2-2; the D is unclear. The V end lost 6 bases, the J end lost 7 bases, and 9 bases lay between the germline ends. CDR3 size: 12 residues. Germline CDR1 is SGHAT and CDR2 is FQNNGV. CDR3 region: CASSSRLGELFF. CDR3 nucleotides: TGTGCCAGCAGTTCCCGGCTCGGGGAGCTGTTTTTT.

This CDR3 reads CASSLFAGVQNEQFF. The CDR3 DNA is TGTGCCAGCAGCTTATTCGCCGGGGTCCAAAATGAGCAGTTCTTC. This sequence joins TRBV7-8 and TRBJ2-1, with a tentative D call TRBD2 (5 bases). CDR1 and CDR2 (germline): SGHVS, FQNEAQ. The V end lost 2 bases, the J end lost 7 bases, and 15 bases lay between the germline ends. This CDR3 comprises 15 residues.

Points on this clonotype: The junction differs from germline at one of its ends, possibly a read error. The V and J genes are TRBV28 and TRBJ2-5; 8 bases agree with TRBD2. Germline V lookup: CDR1 MDHEN, CDR2 SYDVKM. This CDR3 comprises 11 residues. The CDR3 nucleotides read TGTGCCAGCAGCTCCAGCGGGAGAGGGAACTTC. Translated: CASSSSGRGNF.

This clonotype has at least ten counts. The chain joins TRBV28 to TRBJ2-4; D gene unclear. This CDR3 region has 12 residues. V lost 9 bases and J 1 base, leaving 7 bases between the germline ends. CDR1 is MDHEN and CDR2 is SYDVKM in the germline V gene. CDR3 nucleotides: TGTGCCAGTGGGTTGGCCAAAAACATTCAGTACTTC. Residues: CASGLAKNIQYF. The whole variable domain, filled in from reference TRBV28 and TRBJ2-4, reads DVKVTQSSRYLVKRTGEKVFLECVQDMDHENMFWYRQDPGLGLRLIYFSYDVKMKEKGDIPEGYSVSREKKERFSLILESASTNQTSMYLCASGLAKNIQYFGAGTRLSVL.

A note on this clonotype: A read error may explain this, as a much larger clone is one base away. This chain joins TRBV5-1 and TRBJ2-3, with 12 positions matching TRBD1. The V gene end was trimmed by 4 bases and the J gene end by 4 bases; junction bases not matched to a gene: 7. Germline CDR1 reads SGHRS; CDR2 reads YFSETQ. The CDR3 covers 16 residues. CDR3 nucleotides: TGCGCCAGCAGCGTGGGACAGGGGGCGAGCGCAGATACGCAGTATTTT. The encoded protein is CASSVGQGASADTQYF.

V gene TRBV30 combines with J gene TRBJ1-6; 9 bases are a match to TRBD1. The trim removed 4 bases at V and 7 bases at J, leaving 5 bases unmatched. Germline V CDR1 and CDR2: GTSNPN, SVGIG (reference sequence). The CDR3 extends over 14 amino acids. For the CDR3, the DNA is TGTGCCTGGATCGCGGGACAGGGAAATTCACCCCTCCACTTT. This codes for CAWIAGQGNSPLHF.

This clonotype was counted a few times. This chain uses TRBV4-1 with TRBJ1-4, with D unclear. The CDR3 is 17 amino acids. Between the trimmed V and J ends, which lost 2 bases and 5 bases, there was a span of 18 bases. The germline CDR1 and CDR2 sequences are MGHRA and YSYEKL. The CDR3 nucleotides are TGCGCCAGCAGCCAATCACCCGACCGGGTGCAAAATGAAAAACTGTTTTTT. Its translation: CASSQSPDRVQNEKLFF.

This clonotype was recorded many times. The CDR3 reads CASSQDGRKRGYTF. In DNA form, the CDR3 reads TGTGCCAGCAGCCAAGATGGGAGGAAACGTGGCTACACCTTC. The chain joins TRBV3-1 to TRBJ1-2; D is unclear. From germline, CDR1 is LGHDT and CDR2 YNNKEL (reference sequence). With 0 bases removed from V and 7 bases from J, the gap between germline ends came to 12 bases. CDR3 length: 14 residues. Using reference TRBV3-1 and TRBJ1-2 for the parts outside the CDR3, the full variable domain is DTAVSQTPKYLVTQMGNDKSIKCEQNLGHDTMYWYKQDSKKFLKIMFSYNNKELIINETVPNRFSPKSPDKAHLNLHINSLELGDSAVYFCASSQDGRKRGYTFGSGTRLTVV.

Many counts were recorded for this clonotype. This chain connects TRBV7-2 to TRBJ2-5; 9 bases fit TRBD2. The CDR3 loop spans 18 amino acids. Germline CDR1 is SGHTA and CDR2 is FQGNSA. J lost 2 bases, V lost 1 base, and 11 bases had no gene match. The CDR3 here is CASSLVAGGLASQETQYF. The CDR3 nucleotides are TGTGCCAGCAGCTTAGTTGCGGGGGGGCTAGCGAGTCAAGAGACCCAGTACTTC.

The sample holds a few counts of this clonotype. This chain joins TRBV3-1 and TRBJ2-1; TRBD2 might be the D (6 bases). Germline V CDR1 and CDR2: LGHDT, YNNKEL (reference sequence). V lost 0 bases, J lost 9 bases, and 12 bases lay in between. CDR3 length: 14 residues. The CDR3 is CASSQDYAGSEQFF. In DNA, the CDR3 is TGTGCCAGCAGCCAAGATTACGCGGGAAGTGAGCAGTTCTTC.

This clonotype has a handful of counts. The V gene is TRBV7-9, the J gene TRBJ2-1; the match to TRBD2 covers 10 bases. The germline V gene has CDR1 SEHNR and CDR2 FQNEAQ (reference sequence). This CDR3 comprises 17 residues. V lost 4 bases and J lost 7; bases outside the gene matches: 13. CDR3 sequence (DNA): TGTGCCAGCAGCTCCCCGGGACTAGCGTCCCACGGAAATGAGCAGTTCTTC. Amino acids: CASSSPGLASHGNEQFF.

Regarding this clonotype: With a much larger clone just one base away, this may be a read error. The CDR3 carries no conserved terminal phenylalanine or tryptophan, so it likely arises from a read error. The J gene is TRBJ2-1, the V gene TRBV24-1, with a possible D match to TRBD2 (6 bases). Between the trimmed V and J ends, which lost 7 bases and 3 bases, there was a span of 18 bases. This CDR3 region has 16 residues. CDR1 and CDR2 from the germline V gene are KGHDR and SFDVKD. The CDR3 reads CATSPLEGPYYNEQFL. CDR3 sequence (DNA): TGTGCCACCAGCCCACTGGAGGGCCCCTACTACAATGAGCAGTTCCTC.

As regards this clonotype: A much larger clone lies one base from this, so it may be a read error. V gene TRBV7-9 combines with J gene TRBJ2-3, with TRBD2 matching 8 bases. Unmatched junction bases numbered 10, after V lost 5 bases and J lost 0 bases. The CDR3 is 17 residues long. Per germline, CDR1 SEHNR and CDR2 FQNEAQ (reference sequence). CDR3 residues: CASSKGLVGGSTDTQYF. The CDR3 DNA follows: TGTGCCAGCAGCAAGGGACTAGTGGGAGGGAGCACAGATACGCAGTATTTT. Using reference TRBV7-9 and TRBJ2-3 for the parts outside the CDR3, the full variable domain is DTGVSQNPRHKITKRGQNVTFRCDPISEHNRLYWYRQTLGQGPEFLTYFQNEAQLEKSRLLSDRFSAERPKGSFSTLEIQRTEQGDSAMYLCASSKGLVGGSTDTQYFGPGTRLTVL.

This clonotype has a handful of counts. A read error is possible here, since a much larger clone lies one base away. This rearrangement joins TRBV6-1 to TRBJ1-1; D is perhaps TRBD1 (5 bases). The germline V gene encodes CDR1 MNHNS and CDR2 SASEGT. This CDR3 has 12 residues. Trimming took 11 bases from V and 6 from J, leaving 16 bases between them. CDR3 region: CAGGMGGPEAFF. The CDR3 bases are TGTGCCGGCGGGATGGGGGGACCTGAAGCTTTCTTT.

This clonotype was counted ten times or more. The CDR3 sequence: CASSLRSGGRAQGEQYF. For the CDR3, the DNA is TGTGCCAGCAGCTTAAGGTCCGGCGGGAGGGCTCAGGGCGAGCAGTACTTC. The chain joins TRBV11-2 to TRBJ2-7; 9 bases align to TRBD2. This CDR3 spans 17 amino acids. Trimming took 2 bases from V and 6 from J; bases not matched to a gene: 14. Germline CDR1 and CDR2: SGHAT and FQNNGV.

Ten or more counts support this clonotype. CDR3 nucleotide sequence: TGTGCCTGGAGCCGCAACACTGGAAACACCATATATTTT. Its protein product is CAWSRNTGNTIYF. The chain joins TRBV30 to TRBJ1-3, with D uncertain. CDR3 length: 13 amino acids. CDR1 GTSNPN and CDR2 SVGIG come from the germline V gene (reference sequence). V dropped 3 bases and J dropped 2 bases, with 8 bases sitting between them.

This clonotype was detected many times. The gene calls are TRBV12-3 or TRBV12-4 and TRBJ2-7; D unclear. V was shortened by 4 bases and J by 3 bases, with 7 bases between the two germline ends. CDR3 length: 12 amino acids. This chain's CDR3 is CASSSEIYEQYF. CDR3 nucleotides: TGTGCCAGCAGTTCTGAAATCTACGAGCAGTACTTC.

About this clonotype itself: A much larger clonotype is one base distant, so this may be a read error. This chain links TRBV30 with TRBJ2-5; D is ambiguous. Germline assignment: CDR1 GTSNPN and CDR2 SVGIG (reference sequence). V was clipped by 3 bases and J by 5 bases, with 19 bases between them. The CDR3 totals 15 residues. The DNA for the CDR3 is TGTGCCTGGAGCGACCACGAACAGATTGCGGAGACCCAGTACTTC. As protein: CAWSDHEQIAETQYF.

There are many counts of this clonotype. The V gene is TRBV30, the J gene TRBJ1-1; 7 nucleotides agree with TRBD1. This CDR3 spans 13 amino acids. CDR1 is GTSNPN and CDR2 is SVGIG in the germline V gene (reference sequence). The trim removed 6 bases at V and 3 bases at J, leaving 7 bases unmatched. The CDR3 protein is CACYRGLHTEAFF. In nucleotides, the CDR3 is TGTGCCTGCTACAGGGGTTTGCACACTGAAGCTTTCTTT.

In its sample, this clonotype was seen a few times. This rearrangement joins TRBV6-6 to TRBJ2-3; 7 nucleotides line up with TRBD2. From germline, CDR1 is MNHNY and CDR2 SVGAGI (reference sequence). This CDR3 is 16 amino acids long. The ends lost 1 base at V and 4 bases at J; junction bases unmatched: 8. CDR3: CASSYLGGRGADTQYF. The CDR3 DNA follows: TGTGCCAGCAGTTACTTGGGGGGGAGAGGGGCAGATACGCAGTATTTT.

This clonotype has ten or more counts. The chain links TRBV5-1 to TRBJ2-3; TRBD2 matches at 8 bases. Trimming removed 10 bases from V and 0 bases from J; junction bases left unmatched: 7. The CDR3 sequence is 14 residues long. From germline, CDR1 is SGHRS and CDR2 YFSETQ. CDR3 in amino acids: CAARREGSTDTQYF. CDR3 nucleotides: TGCGCCGCCCGCCGGGAGGGCAGCACAGATACGCAGTATTTT.

Many counts were recorded for this clonotype. The V call is TRBV7-2, the J call TRBJ2-3; 10 nucleotides align to TRBD2. V shed 5 bases, J shed 5 bases, and the junction held 7 bases outside the gene matches. The CDR3 extends over 15 amino acids. CDR1 and CDR2 from the germline V gene are SGHTA and FQGNSA. CDR3 nucleotides: TGTGCCAGCAGCACTCTAGCGGGAGATGGAGATACGCAGTATTTT. Its protein is CASSTLAGDGDTQYF.

This clonotype turned up a few times. The chain carries TRBV20-1 and TRBJ1-2; 7 nucleotides line up with TRBD1. J was trimmed by 7 bases and V by 6 bases; bases with no gene match: 11. The V gene's germline CDR1 is DFQATT and CDR2 SNEGSKA (reference sequence). CDR3 length: 13 residues. The CDR3 protein is CSANHITGVGYTF. The CDR3 bases are TGCAGTGCAAACCACATCACAGGGGTTGGCTACACCTTC.

This clonotype was seen more than once but under ten times. The gene calls are TRBV6-2 or TRBV6-3 and TRBJ2-1; TRBD1 matches 8 bases. Germline V gene data show CDR1 as MNHEY and CDR2 as SVGEGT. This CDR3 is built from 15 residues. The J segment lost 9 bases and the V segment lost 6 bases, leaving 13 bases of the junction unmatched. The DNA for the CDR3 is TGTGCCAGCAGACCTAACAGGGGGTATGAGGGTGAGCAGTTCTTC. This sequence encodes CASRPNRGYEGEQFF.

This clonotype came up a few times. The chain combines TRBV20-1 with TRBJ1-3; 9 nucleotides line up with TRBD1. The V gene end was trimmed by 3 bases and the J gene end by 7 bases; junction bases not matched to a gene: 22. The CDR3 runs 19 residues. Germline assignment: CDR1 DFQATT and CDR2 SNEGSKA (reference sequence). The CDR3 sequence is CSARIYSGTGNFNVNTIYF. CDR3 DNA: TGCAGTGCTAGGATTTACTCCGGGACAGGGAATTTTAACGTGAACACCATATATTTT.

This clonotype was recorded a few times. The genes are TRBV3-1 and TRBJ2-2; 9 bases align to TRBD1. CDR1 and CDR2 from the germline V gene are LGHDT and YNNKEL (reference sequence). This CDR3 spans 16 amino acids. After removal of 5 bases from V and 6 bases from J, the junction contained 10 bases not matched to a gene. CDR3 nucleotides: TGTGCCAGCAGCATCCCGACAGGGGGTGCCGCCGGGGAGCTGTTTTTT. Protein: CASSIPTGGAAGELFF.

This clonotype occurred many times. CDR3 protein: CASSLPPGDTQYF. In DNA form, the CDR3 reads TGTGCCAGCAGTTTACCGCCGGGAGATACGCAGTATTTT. The chain is built from TRBV27 and TRBJ2-3; no clear D. The CDR3 loop spans 13 amino acids. The V and J ends lost 2 bases and 5 bases respectively, with 8 bases between them. Germline loops: CDR1 MNHEY, CDR2 SMNVEV (reference sequence).

This clonotype has at least ten counts. This chain links TRBV29-1 with TRBJ2-1; 7 bases are a match to TRBD2. CDR3 length: 14 residues. V shed 2 bases, J shed 8 bases, and the junction held 9 bases outside the gene matches. Germline CDR1 SQVTM, CDR2 ANQGSEA. In DNA, the CDR3 is TGCAGCGTTGAAACGCAGGGAGGGTCGGATGAGCAGTTCTTC. Translated: CSVETQGGSDEQFF.

The chain joins TRBV7-2 to TRBJ2-5, with TRBD2 identical over 16 bases. The length of the CDR3 is 17 residues. In germline, CDR1 is SGHTA, CDR2 FQGNSA. The trim removed 4 bases at V and 7 bases at J, leaving 9 bases unmatched. Here the CDR3 reads CASSSSGTSGGAWTQYF. CDR3 nucleotides: TGTGCCAGCAGCTCCAGTGGGACTAGCGGGGGGGCGTGGACCCAGTACTTC.